The next 3 T cell receptor beta chains were all read from a single sample in a study of blood T cells in healthy people across ages. Combining a sample-barcoded 5' primer with a J-beta primer mix, a second PCR ran for roughly 7 to 11 cycles. MiXCR, run by TCRdb on the 5' RACE reads, gives a single entry per CDR3 protein. The sample holds about 670,000 distinct CDR3 sequences, roughly 43% seen once. The sample taken for sequencing was blood. Receptor source: a man older than 75 in good health.

This clonotype has more than one count but fewer than ten. The chain joins TRBV12-5 to TRBJ2-3; 9 bases map to TRBD2. Germline CDR1 LGHNT, CDR2 FRNRAP. This CDR3 has 16 amino acids. J gave up 3 bases and V 4 bases, and 8 bases lay outside the gene matches. The CDR3, as DNA: TGTGCTAGTGGTTCAACCCTCGGACTAGCGACAGATACGCAGTATTTT. Its translation: CASGSTLGLATDTQYF.

The rearrangement joins TRBV4-2 to TRBJ2-1; 8 positions agree with TRBD2. Germline trimming cut 0 bases from V and 11 bases from J; bases unmatched to any gene: 15. Germline CDR1 LGHNA, CDR2 YNFKEQ. CDR3 size: 17 residues. CDR3 nucleotides: TGTGCCAGCAGCCAAGATCCAGCGGGAGTTTACATCGATAAGCAGTTCTTC. Its translation: CASSQDPAGVYIDKQFF.

A few counts support this clonotype. The chain is built from TRBV29-1 and TRBJ2-2; D remains ambiguous. The CDR3 is 14 amino acids. Germline lookup yields CDR1 SQVTM and CDR2 ANQGSEA. V lost 4 bases, J lost 0 bases, and 9 bases lay in between. The DNA for the CDR3 is TGCAGCGTTGGTCTAGTTGCGAACACCGGGGAGCTGTTTTTT. Amino acid sequence: CSVGLVANTGELFF.